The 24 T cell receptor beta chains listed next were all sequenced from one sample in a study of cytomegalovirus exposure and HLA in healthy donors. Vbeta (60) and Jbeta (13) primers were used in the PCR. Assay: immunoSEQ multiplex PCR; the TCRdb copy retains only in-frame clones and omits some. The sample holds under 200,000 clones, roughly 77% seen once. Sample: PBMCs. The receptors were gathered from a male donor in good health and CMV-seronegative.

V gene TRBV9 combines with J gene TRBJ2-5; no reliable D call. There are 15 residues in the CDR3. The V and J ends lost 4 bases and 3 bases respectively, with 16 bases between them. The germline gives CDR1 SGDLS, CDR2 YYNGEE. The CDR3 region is CASSPPHRGEETQYF. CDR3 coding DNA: TGTGCCAGCAGCCCTCCCCATCGCGGCGAAGAGACCCAGTACTTC. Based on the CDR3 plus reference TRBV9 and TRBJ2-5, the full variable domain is DSGVTQTPKHLITATGQRVTLRCSPRSGDLSVYWYQQSLDQGLQFLIQYYNGEERAKGNILERFSAQQFPDLHSELNLSSLELGDSALYFCASSPPHRGEETQYFGPGTRLLVL.

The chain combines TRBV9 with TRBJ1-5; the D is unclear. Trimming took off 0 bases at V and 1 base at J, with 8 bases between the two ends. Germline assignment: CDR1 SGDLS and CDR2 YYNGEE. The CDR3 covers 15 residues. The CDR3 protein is CASSVGAASNQPQHF. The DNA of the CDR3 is TGTGCCAGCAGCGTAGGGGCAGCAAGCAATCAGCCCCAGCATTTT. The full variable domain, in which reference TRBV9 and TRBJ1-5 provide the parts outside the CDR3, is DSGVTQTPKHLITATGQRVTLRCSPRSGDLSVYWYQQSLDQGLQFLIQYYNGEERAKGNILERFSAQQFPDLHSELNLSSLELGDSALYFCASSVGAASNQPQHFGDGTRLSIL.

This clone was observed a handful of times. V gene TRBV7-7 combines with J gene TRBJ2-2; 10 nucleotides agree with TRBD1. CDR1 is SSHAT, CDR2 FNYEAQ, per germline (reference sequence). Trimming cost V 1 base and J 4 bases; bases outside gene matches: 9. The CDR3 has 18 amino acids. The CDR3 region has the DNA TGTGCCAGCAGCTTAGAGACCTTCGGACAGGGGGGCACCGGGGAGCTGTTTTTT. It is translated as CASSLETFGQGGTGELFF. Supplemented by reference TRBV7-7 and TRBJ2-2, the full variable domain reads GAGVSQSPRYKVTKRGQDVTLRCDPISSHATLYWYQQALGQGPEFLTYFNYEAQPDKSGLPSDRFSAERPEGSISTLTIQRTEQRDSAMYRCASSLETFGQGGTGELFFGEGSRLTVL.

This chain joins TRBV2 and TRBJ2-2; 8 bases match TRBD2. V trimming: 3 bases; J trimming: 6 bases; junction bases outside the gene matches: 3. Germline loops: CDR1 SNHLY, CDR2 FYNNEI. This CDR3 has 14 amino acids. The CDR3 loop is CASSEGLVAGELFF. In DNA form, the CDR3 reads TGTGCCAGCAGTGAGGGACTAGTGGCCGGGGAGCTGTTTTTT.

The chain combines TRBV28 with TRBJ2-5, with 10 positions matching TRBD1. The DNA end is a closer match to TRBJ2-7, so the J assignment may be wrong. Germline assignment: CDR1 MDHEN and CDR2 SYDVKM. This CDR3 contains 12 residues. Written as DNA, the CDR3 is TGTGCCAGCAGGGGACAGGGGTTCGAGCAGTACTTC. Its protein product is CASRGQGFEQYF.

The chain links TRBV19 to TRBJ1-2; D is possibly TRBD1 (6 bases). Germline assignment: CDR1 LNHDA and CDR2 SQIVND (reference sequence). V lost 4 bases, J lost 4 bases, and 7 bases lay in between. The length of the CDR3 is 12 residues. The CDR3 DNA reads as TGTGCCAGTAGTACACAGGGCTATGGCTACACCTTC. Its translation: CASSTQGYGYTF.

CDR3 in amino acids: CASSFGLVYEQYF. The CDR3 DNA sequence: TGTGCCAGCAGCTTTGGACTAGTCTACGAGCAGTACTTC. The V and J genes are TRBV5-4 and TRBJ2-7; 7 bases are shared with TRBD2. The V and J ends lost 2 bases and 3 bases, in that order; junction bases with no gene match: 2. Germline loops: CDR1 SGHNT, CDR2 YYREEE (reference sequence). This CDR3 is built from 13 residues.

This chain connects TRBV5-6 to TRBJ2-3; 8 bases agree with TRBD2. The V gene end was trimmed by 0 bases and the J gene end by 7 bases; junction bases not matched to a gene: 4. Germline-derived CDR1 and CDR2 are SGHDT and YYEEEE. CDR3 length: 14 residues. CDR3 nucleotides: TGTGCCAGCAGCTTGGGGACTAGCAGGCATACGCAGTATTTT. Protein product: CASSLGTSRHTQYF.

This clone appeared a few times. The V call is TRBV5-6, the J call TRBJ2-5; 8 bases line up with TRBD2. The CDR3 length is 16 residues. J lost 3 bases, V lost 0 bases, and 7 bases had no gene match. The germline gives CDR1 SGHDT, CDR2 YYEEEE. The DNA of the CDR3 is TGTGCCAGCAGCTTGGGGGTAGCGGGGCGGGAAGAGACCCAGTACTTC. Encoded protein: CASSLGVAGREETQYF. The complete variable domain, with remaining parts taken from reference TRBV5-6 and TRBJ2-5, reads DAGVTQSPTHLIKTRGQQVTLRCSPKSGHDTVSWYQQALGQGPQFIFQYYEEEERQRGNFPDRFSGHQFPNYSSELNVNALLLGDSALYLCASSLGVAGREETQYFGPGTRLLVL.

This chain's CDR3 is CASNTGGGNNQPQHF. The CDR3 DNA is TGTGCCAGCAACACGGGCGGGGGGAACAATCAGCCCCAGCATTTT. The chain employs TRBV9 and TRBJ1-5; a weak D match, TRBD1 (5 bases). The length of the CDR3 is 15 residues. With 6 bases removed from V and 3 bases from J, the gap between germline ends came to 16 bases. CDR1 and CDR2 from the germline V gene are SGDLS and YYNGEE. The full variable domain, completed using reference TRBV9 and TRBJ1-5, is DSGVTQTPKHLITATGQRVTLRCSPRSGDLSVYWYQQSLDQGLQFLIQYYNGEERAKGNILERFSAQQFPDLHSELNLSSLELGDSALYFCASNTGGGNNQPQHFGDGTRLSIL.

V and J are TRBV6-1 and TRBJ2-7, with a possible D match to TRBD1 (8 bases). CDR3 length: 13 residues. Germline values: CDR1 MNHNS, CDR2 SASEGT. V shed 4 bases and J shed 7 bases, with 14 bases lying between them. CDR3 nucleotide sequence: TGTGCCAGCAGTGCAGGACAGGGAGGGGAGCAGTACTTC. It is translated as CASSAGQGGEQYF.

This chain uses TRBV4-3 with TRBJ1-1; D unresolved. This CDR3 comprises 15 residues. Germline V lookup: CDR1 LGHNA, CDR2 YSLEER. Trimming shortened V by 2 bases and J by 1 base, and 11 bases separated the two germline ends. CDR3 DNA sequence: TGCGCCAGCAGCCAAACTCTCCCAGGGAACACTGAAGCTTTCTTT. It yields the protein CASSQTLPGNTEAFF.

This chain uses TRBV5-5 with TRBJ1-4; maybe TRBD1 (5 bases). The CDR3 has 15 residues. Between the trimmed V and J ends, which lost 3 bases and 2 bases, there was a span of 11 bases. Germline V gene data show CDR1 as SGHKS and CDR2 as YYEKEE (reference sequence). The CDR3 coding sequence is TGTGCCAGCAGCTGGGAACAGGTGACTAATGAAAAACTGTTTTTT. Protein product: CASSWEQVTNEKLFF.

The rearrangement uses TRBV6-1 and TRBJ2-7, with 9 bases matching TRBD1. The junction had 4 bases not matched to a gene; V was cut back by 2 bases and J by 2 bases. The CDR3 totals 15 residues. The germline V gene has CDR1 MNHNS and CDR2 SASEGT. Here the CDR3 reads CASSERDRATYEQYF. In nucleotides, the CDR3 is TGTGCCAGCAGTGAACGGGACAGGGCTACCTACGAGCAGTACTTC.

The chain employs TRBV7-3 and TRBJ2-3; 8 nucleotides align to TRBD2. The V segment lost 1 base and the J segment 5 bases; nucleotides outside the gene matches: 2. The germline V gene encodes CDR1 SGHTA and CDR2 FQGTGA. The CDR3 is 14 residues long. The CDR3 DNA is TGTGCCAGCAGCTTAAACGGGAGGGGAGATACGCAGTATTTT. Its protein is CASSLNGRGDTQYF. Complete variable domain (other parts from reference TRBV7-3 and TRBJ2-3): GAGVSQTPSNKVTEKGKYVELRCDPISGHTALYWYRQSLGQGPEFLIYFQGTGAADDSGLPNDRFFAVRPEGSVSTLKIQRTERGDSAVYLCASSLNGRGDTQYFGPGTRLTVL.

CDR3 loop: CASSATGGLTDTQYF. CDR3 DNA: TGTGCCAGCAGTGCCACAGGGGGGTTAACAGATACGCAGTATTTT. This chain connects TRBV27 to TRBJ2-3; 8 bases match TRBD1. The trim removed 5 bases at V and 3 bases at J, leaving 7 bases unmatched. Germline values: CDR1 MNHEY, CDR2 SMNVEV (reference sequence). The CDR3 sequence is 15 residues long.

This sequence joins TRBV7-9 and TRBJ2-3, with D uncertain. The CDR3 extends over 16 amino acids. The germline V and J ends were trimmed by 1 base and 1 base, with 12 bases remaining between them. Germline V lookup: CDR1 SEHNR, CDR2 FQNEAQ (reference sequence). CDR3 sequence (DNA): TGTGCCAGCAGCTTAGGTTGGGCAGCTGGCACAGATACGCAGTATTTT. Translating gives CASSLGWAAGTDTQYF.

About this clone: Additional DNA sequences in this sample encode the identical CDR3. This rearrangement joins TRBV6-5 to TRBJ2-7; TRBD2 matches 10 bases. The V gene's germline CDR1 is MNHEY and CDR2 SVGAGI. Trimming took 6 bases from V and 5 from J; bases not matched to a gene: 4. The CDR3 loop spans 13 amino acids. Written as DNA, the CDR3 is TGTGCCAGCAGAACTAGCGGGAACGACGAGCAGTACTTC. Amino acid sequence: CASRTSGNDEQYF.

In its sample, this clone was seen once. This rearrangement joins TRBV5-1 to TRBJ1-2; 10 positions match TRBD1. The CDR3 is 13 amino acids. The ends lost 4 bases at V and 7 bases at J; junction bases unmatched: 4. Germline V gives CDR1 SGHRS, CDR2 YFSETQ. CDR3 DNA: TGCGCCAGCAGCACCCGGGACAGGGGTGGCTACACCTTC. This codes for CASSTRDRGGYTF.

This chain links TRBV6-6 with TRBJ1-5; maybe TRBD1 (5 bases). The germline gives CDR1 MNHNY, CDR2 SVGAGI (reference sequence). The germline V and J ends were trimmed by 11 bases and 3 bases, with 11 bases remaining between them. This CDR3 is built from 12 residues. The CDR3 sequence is CAVSGINQPQHF. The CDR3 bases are TGTGCCGTGTCAGGGATCAATCAGCCCCAGCATTTT.

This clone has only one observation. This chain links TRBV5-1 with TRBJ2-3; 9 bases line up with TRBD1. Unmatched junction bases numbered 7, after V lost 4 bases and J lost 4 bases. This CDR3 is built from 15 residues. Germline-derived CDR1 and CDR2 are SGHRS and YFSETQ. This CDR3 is CASSPGQGWADTQYF. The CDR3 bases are TGCGCCAGCAGCCCGGGACAGGGATGGGCAGATACGCAGTATTTT.

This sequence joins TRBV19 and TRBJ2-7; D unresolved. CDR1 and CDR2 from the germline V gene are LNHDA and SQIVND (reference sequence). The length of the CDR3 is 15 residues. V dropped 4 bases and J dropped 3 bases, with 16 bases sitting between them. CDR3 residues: CASSSRKVGGYEQYF. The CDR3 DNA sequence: TGTGCCAGTAGTAGCAGGAAGGTAGGTGGCTACGAGCAGTACTTC.

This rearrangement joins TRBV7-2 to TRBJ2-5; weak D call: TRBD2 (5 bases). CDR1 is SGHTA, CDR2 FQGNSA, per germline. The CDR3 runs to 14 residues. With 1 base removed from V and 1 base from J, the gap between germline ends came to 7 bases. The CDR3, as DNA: TGTGCCAGCAGCTTAGGCAGCGGCCAAGAGACCCAGTACTTC. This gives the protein CASSLGSGQETQYF.

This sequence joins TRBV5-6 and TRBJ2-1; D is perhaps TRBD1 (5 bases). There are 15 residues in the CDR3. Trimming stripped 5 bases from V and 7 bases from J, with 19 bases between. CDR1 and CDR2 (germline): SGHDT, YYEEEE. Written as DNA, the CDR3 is TGTGCCAGCAGGTTAACAGGTGAAAGCTTGAATGAGCAGTTCTTC. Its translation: CASRLTGESLNEQFF.